The clone carrying this TCR beta chain was picked up a small number of times. The data stem from a study of CD8+ T cells in alopecia areata. The authors extracted RNA and reverse transcribed it into cDNA as the sequencing template. TCRdb keeps only in-frame clones here, not all; method: immunoSEQ multiplex PCR. The data contain about 180,000 clones, roughly 53% of them singletons. CDR1 and CDR2 (germline): SGHAT, FQNNGV. With 5 bases removed from V and 7 bases from J, the gap between germline ends came to 15 bases. The CDR3 is 14 amino acids. Documented treatment: oral pan-JAK inhibitor, 5-10 mg twice daily.

The chain uses TRBV11-2 and TRBJ2-4, with D possibly matching TRBD1 (6 bases). The origin of this receptor is a human donor with alopecia areata. Sequencing was performed on CD8+ T cells sorted from blood, taken at week 24, from a patient treated with tofacitinib. The CDR3 DNA is TGTGCCAGCAGCGCCTACAGGGATGGGAACATTCAGTACTTC. This gives the protein CASSAYRDGNIQYF.